Following are 13 T cell receptor beta chains from one sample sequenced in a study of CD8+ T cells in alopecia areata. TCR sequencing used cDNA made by reverse transcription of extracted RNA. Data came from immunoSEQ multiplex PCR; TCRdb stores just in-frame clones and leaves some out. This table has approximately 190,000 clones, 55% to 75% appearing once. Treatment of the sample: oral pan-JAK inhibitor, 5-10 mg twice daily. The source material was CD4+ T cells sorted from blood, sampled at week 24, from a patient treated with tofacitinib. The receptors originated from a human donor with alopecia areata.

In its sample, this clone was seen a few times. The J gene is TRBJ2-7, the V gene TRBV28; the D is unclear. The germline CDR1 and CDR2 sequences are MDHEN and SYDVKM. The CDR3 is made up of 11 amino acids. Trimming removed 2 bases from V and 10 bases from J, with 9 bases in between. Here the CDR3 reads CASSLPPQQYF. DNA of the CDR3: TGTGCCAGCAGTTTACCTCCCCAACAGTACTTC.

The genes are TRBV6-6 and TRBJ2-1, with D tentatively TRBD1 or TRBD2 (5 bases each). The V and J ends lost 6 bases and 3 bases respectively, with 12 bases between them. CDR1 and CDR2 from the germline V gene are MNHNY and SVGAGI (reference sequence). The CDR3 is 14 amino acids. CDR3 sequence: CASRVGRYYNEQFF. The CDR3 region has the DNA TGTGCCAGCAGGGTGGGACGGTACTACAATGAGCAGTTCTTC.

The rearrangement uses TRBV23-1 and TRBJ2-5; D unclear. TRBV23-1 is an ORF, and what it does is uncertain. The CDR3 runs 10 residues. V dropped 9 bases and J dropped 3 bases, with 5 bases sitting between them. For the CDR3, the DNA is TGCGCCAGATTCAAAGAGACCCAGTACTTC. Residues: CARFKETQYF.

The chain carries TRBV5-1 and TRBJ1-5; perhaps TRBD1 as D (6 bases). Trimming removed 0 bases from V and 3 bases from J, with 10 bases in between. Germline CDR1 SGHRS, CDR2 YFSETQ. This CDR3 region has 15 residues. The CDR3 DNA is TGCGCCAGCAGCTTGGCAGGGGCCCTCAATCAGCCCCAGCATTTT. Amino acid sequence: CASSLAGALNQPQHF.

The V and J genes are TRBV29-1 and TRBJ2-5, with D possibly being TRBD2 (5 bases). Trimming took 4 bases from V and 4 from J, leaving 10 bases between them. Germline CDR1 reads SQVTM; CDR2 reads ANQGSEA. The length of the CDR3 is 12 residues. The CDR3 bases are TGCAGCGTTGGTTCGGGGTCAGAGACCCAGTACTTC. Translating gives CSVGSGSETQYF.

This clone was seen a few times. This chain links TRBV5-5 with TRBJ2-1, with D unclear. The V end lost 0 bases, the J end lost 2 bases, and 9 bases lay between the germline ends. Germline V gene data show CDR1 as SGHKS and CDR2 as YYEKEE (reference sequence). The CDR3 length is 15 residues. The CDR3 reads CASSLGTGTYNEQFF. Written as DNA, the CDR3 is TGTGCCAGCAGCTTGGGTACTGGAACCTACAATGAGCAGTTCTTC.

The chain has TRBV27 and TRBJ2-3; 10 nucleotides align to TRBD1. V lost 6 bases and J lost 1; bases outside the gene matches: 1. Per the germline V gene, CDR1 is MNHEY and CDR2 is SMNVEV (reference sequence). CDR3 length: 14 amino acids. CDR3 region: CASRDRGGTDTQYF. The CDR3 nucleotides are TGTGCCAGCAGGGACAGGGGGGGCACAGATACGCAGTATTTT.

This chain uses TRBV18 with TRBJ1-1; no clear D gene. V was clipped by 2 bases and J by 10 bases, with 11 bases between them. Germline CDR1 KGHSH, CDR2 LQKENI. The CDR3 totals 12 residues. The CDR3 reads CASSPSGEGAFF. For the CDR3, the DNA is TGTGCCAGCTCACCATCGGGCGAAGGAGCTTTCTTT.

The chain is built from TRBV5-1 and TRBJ1-1, with 7 bases lining up with TRBD1. Germline trimming cut 6 bases from V and 0 bases from J; bases unmatched to any gene: 8. The CDR3 is 15 residues long. CDR1 is SGHRS and CDR2 is YFSETQ in the germline V gene. CDR3 residues: CASMRDSVMNTEAFF. CDR3 coding DNA: TGCGCCAGCATGCGGGACAGCGTAATGAACACTGAAGCTTTCTTT. Full variable domain (remainder filled in from reference TRBV5-1 and TRBJ1-1): KAGVTQTPRYLIKTRGQQVTLSCSPISGHRSVSWYQQTPGQGLQFLFEYFSETQRNKGNFPGRFSGRQFSNSRSEMNVSTLELGDSALYLCASMRDSVMNTEAFFGQGTRLTVV.

This chain connects TRBV2 to TRBJ1-6; 9 positions match TRBD1. J gave up 8 bases and V 8 bases, and 7 bases lay outside the gene matches. Germline V gene sequence: CDR1 SNHLY, CDR2 FYNNEI. This CDR3 region has 14 residues. CDR3 in amino acids: CASRLDRGDSPLHF. The CDR3 coding sequence is TGTGCCAGCCGCTTAGACAGGGGGGATTCACCCCTCCACTTT.

The chain carries TRBV11-2 and TRBJ1-2; D remains unclear. The CDR3 length is 12 residues. V gave up 5 bases and J gave up 7 bases, with 11 bases separating them. Per the germline V gene, CDR1 is SGHAT and CDR2 is FQNNGV. The CDR3 DNA sequence: TGTGCCAGCAGCCCGCAGCTAGCTGGCTACACCTTC. Protein sequence: CASSPQLAGYTF.

The V and J genes are TRBV5-1 and TRBJ1-1; D unclear. The CDR3 totals 13 residues. The germline V and J ends were trimmed by 0 bases and 3 bases, with 6 bases remaining between them. Germline assignment: CDR1 SGHRS and CDR2 YFSETQ. The DNA of the CDR3 is TGCGCCAGCAGCTTGGACACCTACACTGAAGCTTTCTTT. Protein sequence: CASSLDTYTEAFF.

In DNA, the CDR3 is TGTGCCAGCAGGATGGACAGGGGGAACTATGGCTACACCTTC. The encoded protein is CASRMDRGNYGYTF. This chain joins TRBV2 and TRBJ1-2; 10 nucleotides agree with TRBD1. This CDR3 has 14 residues. The trim removed 6 bases at V and 2 bases at J, leaving 3 bases unmatched. CDR1 SNHLY and CDR2 FYNNEI come from the germline V gene.